This T cell receptor beta chain derives from a study of cytomegalovirus exposure and HLA in healthy donors. To note about this clone: Its antigen is not identified.

The PCR had 60 Vbeta and 13 Jbeta primers. Repertoires were generated with immunoSEQ multiplex PCR, while TCRdb's copy carries only in-frame clones and drops some. The listing contains some 200,000 clones. General study findings and limits: Per published accounts, TCR beta sequences correctly predicted the HLA-A and HLA-B alleles of most subjects.

With 4 bases removed from V and 0 bases from J, the gap between germline ends came to 4 bases. CDR1 and CDR2 from the germline V gene are MNHEY and SVGAGI. The CDR3 covers 13 residues. Sequencing used PBMCs. This chain joins TRBV6-5 and TRBJ1-3; D not resolved. The TCR was taken from a woman younger than 35 in good health and CMV-seropositive. CDR3 sequence reads: CASSSISGNTIYF. CDR3 nucleotides: TGTGCCAGCAGTTCCATCTCTGGAAACACCATATATTTT.